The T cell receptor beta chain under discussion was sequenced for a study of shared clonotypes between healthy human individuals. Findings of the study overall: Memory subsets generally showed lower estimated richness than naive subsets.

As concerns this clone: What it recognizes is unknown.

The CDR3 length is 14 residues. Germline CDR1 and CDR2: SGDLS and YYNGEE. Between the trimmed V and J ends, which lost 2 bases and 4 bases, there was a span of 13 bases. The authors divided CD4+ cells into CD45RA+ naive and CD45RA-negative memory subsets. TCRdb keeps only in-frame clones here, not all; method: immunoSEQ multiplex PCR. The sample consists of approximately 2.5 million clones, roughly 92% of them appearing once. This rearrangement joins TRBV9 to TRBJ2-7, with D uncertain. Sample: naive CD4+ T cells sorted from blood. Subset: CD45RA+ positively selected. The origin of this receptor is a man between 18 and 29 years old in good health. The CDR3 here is CASSVTQDPYEQYF. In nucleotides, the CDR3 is TGTGCCAGCAGCGTGACCCAGGACCCTTACGAGCAGTACTTC.